The clone carrying this T cell receptor beta chain was detected only a few times. Its antigen remains unknown. Trimming left V 5 bases short and J 3 bases short, with 20 bases between. The CDR3 loop spans 17 amino acids. CDR1 and CDR2 from the germline V gene are SEHNR and FQNEAQ (reference sequence). TCRdb fed the reads into MiXCR, producing one record per CDR3 protein. The data contain some 350,000 distinct CDR3 sequences, roughly 20% of them singletons. The data belong to a study of T cell repertoires in cytomegalovirus infection. The study, taken as a whole, reports: The cumulative frequency of public TCR beta families identified carriers of CMV plus the relevant HLA.

J is TRBJ2-1 and V is TRBV7-9, with a tentative D call TRBD1 (8 bases). The sequencing input was PBMCs. The TCR originated in a human donor in good health (CMV status not recorded). Some clones in this sample may be carry-over from other donors' samples. CDR3 amino acids: CASSPGEGDRIYNEQFF. CDR3 DNA sequence: TGTGCCAGCAGCCCTGGGGAGGGGGACAGGATCTACAATGAGCAGTTCTTC.